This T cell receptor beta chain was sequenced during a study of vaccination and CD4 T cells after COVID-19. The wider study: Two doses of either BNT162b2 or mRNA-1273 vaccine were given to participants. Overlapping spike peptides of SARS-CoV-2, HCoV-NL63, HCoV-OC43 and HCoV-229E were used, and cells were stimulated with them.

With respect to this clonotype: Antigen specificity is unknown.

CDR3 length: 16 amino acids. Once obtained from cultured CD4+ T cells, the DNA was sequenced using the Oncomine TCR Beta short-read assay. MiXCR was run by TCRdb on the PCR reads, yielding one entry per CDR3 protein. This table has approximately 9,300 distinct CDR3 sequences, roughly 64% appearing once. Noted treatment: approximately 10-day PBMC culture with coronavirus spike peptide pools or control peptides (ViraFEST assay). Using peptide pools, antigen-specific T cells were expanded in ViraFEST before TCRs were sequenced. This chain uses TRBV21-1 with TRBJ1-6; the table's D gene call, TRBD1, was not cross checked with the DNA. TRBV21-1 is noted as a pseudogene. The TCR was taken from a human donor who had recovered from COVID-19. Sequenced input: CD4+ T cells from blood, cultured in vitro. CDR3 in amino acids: CASTRVRGPYNSPLHF. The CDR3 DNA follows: TGTGCCAGCACCCGGGTCCGTGGGCCGTATAATTCACCCCTCCACTTT.